These 30 T cell receptor beta chains were sequenced from one sample in a study of identical twins. In TCRdb, the 5' RACE reads were re-called with MiXCR into one record per CDR3 protein. The table records over 250,000 distinct CDR3 sequences, roughly 8.6% of them present only once. These records were also assigned to another study, of yellow fever vaccine responses in identical twins.

The sequencing input was CD8+ T cells sorted from blood. All receptors derive from a woman under 30 in good health.

In this sample, this clonotype turned up a few times. This sequence joins TRBV10-1 and TRBJ2-2, with TRBD1 matching over 9 bases. Germline CDR1 is WNHNN and CDR2 is SYGVQD (reference sequence). The length of the CDR3 is 19 residues. Unmatched junction bases numbered 16, after V lost 5 bases and J lost 3 bases. The CDR3, as DNA: TGCGCCAGCAGTCCCGGGACAGGGATTGGCGTAAGGGACACCGGGGAGCTGTTTTTT. Protein product: CASSPGTGIGVRDTGELFF.

In DNA form, the CDR3 reads TGTGCCAGCATACTAAACAGGGATTACACCGGGGAGCTGTTTTTT. As protein: CASILNRDYTGELFF. J is TRBJ2-2 and V is TRBV27; possibly TRBD1 for D (6 bases). Germline V gene data show CDR1 as MNHEY and CDR2 as SMNVEV (reference sequence). V lost 7 bases, J lost 3 bases, and 15 bases lay in between. This CDR3 contains 15 residues.

The chain is built from TRBV20-1 and TRBJ2-5, with D possibly called TRBD1 or TRBD2 (5 bases each). V lost 0 bases and J 3 bases, leaving 11 bases between the germline ends. This CDR3 is built from 14 residues. The V gene's germline CDR1 is DFQATT and CDR2 SNEGSKA (reference sequence). CDR3 DNA: TGCAGTGCTAGAGACCGGGACGGAGAAGAGACCCAGTACTTC. It encodes CSARDRDGEETQYF.

The V and J genes are TRBV7-4 and TRBJ2-4; D is perhaps TRBD1 (6 bases). This CDR3 is built from 14 residues. Germline V gives CDR1 SGHVT, CDR2 SQSDAQ. Trimming removed 8 bases from V and 3 bases from J, with 14 bases in between. This CDR3 is CASLNGRGKNIQYF. CDR3 nucleotides: TGTGCCAGCCTGAACGGCAGGGGCAAAAACATTCAGTACTTC. Full variable domain (remainder filled in from reference TRBV7-4 and TRBJ2-4): GAGVSQSPRYKVAKRGRDVALRCDSISGHVTLYWYRQTLGQGSEVLTYSQSDAQRDKSGRPSGRFSAERPERSVSTLKIQRTEQGDSAVYLCASLNGRGKNIQYFGAGTRLSVL.

This clonotype has ten or more counts. This chain links TRBV4-2 with TRBJ2-7; D remains ambiguous. Germline assignment: CDR1 LGHNA and CDR2 YNFKEQ. Trimming removed 0 bases from V and 1 base from J, with 13 bases in between. The CDR3 contains 16 residues. DNA for the CDR3: TGTGCCAGCAGCCAAGATGGCGGCTCCGTTTCCTACGAGCAGTACTTC. Encoded protein: CASSQDGGSVSYEQYF.

This clonotype was seen repeatedly, ten times or more. The genes are TRBV27 and TRBJ2-3; 8 bases are shared with TRBD1. Looked up from germline, CDR1 is MNHEY and CDR2 is SMNVEV (reference sequence). The ends lost 2 bases at V and 2 bases at J; junction bases unmatched: 3. This CDR3 spans 15 amino acids. CDR3: CASSLRDRYTDTQYF. The CDR3, as DNA: TGTGCCAGCAGTTTACGGGACAGGTACACAGATACGCAGTATTTT.

There are many counts of this clonotype. The chain is built from TRBV20-1 and TRBJ2-7; D call uncertain. CDR3 length: 15 amino acids. The ends were cut back, 0 bases at V and 3 bases at J, with 15 bases in the middle. Germline CDR1 is DFQATT and CDR2 is SNEGSKA (reference sequence). The DNA for the CDR3 is TGCAGTGCTAGAGAAGCCTCTAGTATATTCTACGAGCAGTACTTC. Residues: CSAREASSIFYEQYF.

This clonotype was detected many times. The gene calls are TRBV3-1 and TRBJ2-2, with a weak D call TRBD1 (6 bases). CDR1 and CDR2 from the germline V gene are LGHDT and YNNKEL (reference sequence). The V and J ends lost 4 bases and 6 bases respectively, with 15 bases between them. The CDR3 has 15 amino acids. CDR3 coding DNA: TGTGCCAGCAGCCCTAAGACAACAGGGTCCGGGGAGCTGTTTTTT. Its protein product is CASSPKTTGSGELFF.

At least ten counts were recorded for this clonotype. This sequence joins TRBV27 and TRBJ2-5; 9 nucleotides agree with TRBD2. Germline CDR1 reads MNHEY; CDR2 reads SMNVEV (reference sequence). V shed 0 bases, J shed 0 bases, and the junction held 11 bases outside the gene matches. This CDR3 region has 19 residues. CDR3 DNA sequence: TGTGCCAGCAGTTTATCGGGTACCGGACTAGCGTACAACCAAGAGACCCAGTACTTC. This sequence encodes CASSLSGTGLAYNQETQYF.

The table lists this clonotype with many counts. The V call is TRBV6-2 or TRBV6-3, the J call TRBJ2-7; 7 nucleotides line up with TRBD1. The CDR3 has 14 amino acids. The V and J ends lost 5 bases and 2 bases, in that order; junction bases with no gene match: 6. The germline V gene encodes CDR1 MNHEY and CDR2 SVGEGT. The CDR3 sequence is CASSLGTETYEQYF. For the CDR3, the DNA is TGTGCCAGCAGTCTAGGGACAGAGACCTACGAGCAGTACTTC.

This clonotype was counted a few times. The chain is built from TRBV27 and TRBJ2-7; possibly TRBD2 for D (5 bases). Trimming left V 0 bases short and J 9 bases short, with 15 bases between. The length of the CDR3 is 14 residues. In germline, CDR1 is MNHEY, CDR2 SMNVEV (reference sequence). CDR3 protein: CASSLSLGASGQYF. CDR3 coding DNA: TGTGCCAGCAGTTTATCCTTGGGAGCTTCCGGGCAGTACTTC.

The chain joins TRBV20-1 to TRBJ1-2; D might be TRBD1 (6 bases). Trimming cost V 4 bases and J 5 bases, with 23 bases left between them. The CDR3 is 16 amino acids. Germline CDR1 is DFQATT and CDR2 is SNEGSKA (reference sequence). The CDR3, as DNA: TGCAGTGCTAAAACCCGGGACATTGGGAAAGAGTATGGCTACACCTTC. Amino acids: CSAKTRDIGKEYGYTF.

This clonotype has a handful of counts. The chain links TRBV7-9 to TRBJ2-1, with 10 bases that match TRBD2. Trimming at V came to 4 bases and at J to 4 bases, leaving 7 bases not matched to a gene. Germline V CDR1 and CDR2: SEHNR, FQNEAQ (reference sequence). The CDR3 totals 16 residues. The CDR3 nucleotides are TGTGCCAGCAGCTCGAGCGGGGGGGCGCGGTACAATGAGCAGTTCTTC. This translates into CASSSSGGARYNEQFF.

This clonotype was seen only a few times. The chain uses TRBV20-1 and TRBJ1-2; D possibly corresponds to TRBD1 (5 bases). V was clipped by 2 bases and J by 7 bases, with 14 bases between them. CDR3 size: 13 residues. The V gene's germline CDR1 is DFQATT and CDR2 SNEGSKA (reference sequence). The CDR3 DNA is TGCAGTGCTAGATGGGGCAGGGAGGGTGGCTACACCTTC. Residues: CSARWGREGGYTF.

The V and J genes are TRBV24-1 and TRBJ2-7; TRBD2 agrees at 10 bases. CDR1 is KGHDR, CDR2 SFDVKD, per germline. This CDR3 has 19 residues. The trim removed 3 bases at V and 2 bases at J, leaving 15 bases unmatched. The CDR3, as DNA: TGTGCCACCAGTGATCATCGACAGGCGCTAGCGGGGGCACCCTACGAGCAGTACTTC. Translating it yields CATSDHRQALAGAPYEQYF.

This clonotype has a handful of counts. The V call is TRBV19, the J call TRBJ2-3; TRBD2 matches 12 bases. The CDR3 consists of 16 residues. Germline V CDR1 and CDR2: LNHDA, SQIVND (reference sequence). With V trimmed by 5 bases and J by 1 base, 4 bases remained unmatched. CDR3 DNA sequence: TGTGCCAGTAGTCTCAGGACTAGCGGGGGCACAGATACGCAGTATTTT. Amino acid sequence: CASSLRTSGGTDTQYF.

This clonotype came up a few times. The V and J genes are TRBV3-1 and TRBJ2-1, with 8 bases fitting TRBD2. V shed 4 bases, J shed 0 bases, and the junction held 8 bases outside the gene matches. CDR1 is LGHDT, CDR2 YNNKEL, per germline (reference sequence). This CDR3 comprises 17 residues. DNA for the CDR3: TGTGCCAGCAGCCTGGCGGGGGGACCGAGCTCCTACAATGAGCAGTTCTTC. Translation gives CASSLAGGPSSYNEQFF.

This chain joins TRBV19 and TRBJ2-7; 7 bases align to TRBD2. V shed 5 bases and J 4 bases; nucleotides not matched to a gene: 8. Germline assignment: CDR1 LNHDA and CDR2 SQIVND (reference sequence). The CDR3 totals 14 residues. CDR3 coding DNA: TGTGCCAGTAGTTCAGCGGGATGGGGATACGAGCAGTACTTC. Translated: CASSSAGWGYEQYF.

The V gene is TRBV7-3, the J gene TRBJ2-5; D not certain. The germline V gene has CDR1 SGHTA and CDR2 FQGTGA. This CDR3 region has 15 residues. V lost 2 bases and J 7 bases, leaving 17 bases between the germline ends. CDR3: CASSLYGGSSGTQYF. CDR3 in DNA: TGTGCCAGCAGCTTATATGGCGGTTCAAGTGGGACCCAGTACTTC. The entire variable domain, with the rest obtained from reference TRBV7-3 and TRBJ2-5, is as follows: GAGVSQTPSNKVTEKGKYVELRCDPISGHTALYWYRQSLGQGPEFLIYFQGTGAADDSGLPNDRFFAVRPEGSVSTLKIQRTERGDSAVYLCASSLYGGSSGTQYFGPGTRLLVL.

This clonotype was recorded many times. This chain connects TRBV27 to TRBJ2-7; 8 nucleotides agree with TRBD1. CDR3 length equals 15 residues. V was clipped by 4 bases and J by 2 bases; unmatched bases: 7. The germline gives CDR1 MNHEY, CDR2 SMNVEV (reference sequence). The CDR3 sequence: CASSSPGTGTYEQYF. In DNA form, the CDR3 reads TGTGCCAGCAGTTCGCCCGGGACAGGTACCTACGAGCAGTACTTC.

This clonotype was observed many times. The CDR3 spells CASSLWGTGEAFF. The CDR3 coding sequence is TGTGCCAGCAGTCTTTGGGGGACAGGAGAAGCTTTCTTT. V usage is TRBV12-3 or TRBV12-4 and J usage is TRBJ1-1, with 8 bases that match TRBD1. The junction had 7 bases not matched to a gene; V was cut back by 5 bases and J by 8 bases. The CDR3 loop spans 13 amino acids.

V is TRBV2 and J is TRBJ1-2; D possibly corresponds to TRBD1 (5 bases). CDR1 is SNHLY and CDR2 is FYNNEI in the germline V gene. With 7 bases removed from V and 4 bases from J, the gap between germline ends came to 13 bases. CDR3 length: 13 amino acids. This chain's CDR3 is CASMGRPSYGYTF. CDR3 nucleotides: TGTGCCAGCATGGGGCGCCCCTCCTATGGCTACACCTTC.

The chain carries TRBV6-5 and TRBJ2-1; a weak D match, TRBD2 (6 bases). This CDR3 is built from 16 residues. In germline, CDR1 is MNHEY, CDR2 SVGAGI. Trimming took off 0 bases at V and 5 bases at J, with 14 bases between the two ends. The DNA for the CDR3 is TGTGCCAGCAGTTACTCGCCGGCTAGCGCAGACAATGAGCAGTTCTTC. Translating gives CASSYSPASADNEQFF.

This clonotype was detected ten times or more. V and J are TRBV5-1 and TRBJ2-1, with 12 bases fitting TRBD1. Germline CDR1 and CDR2: SGHRS and YFSETQ. CDR3 length: 18 residues. V shed 4 bases and J 2 bases; nucleotides not matched to a gene: 10. This chain's CDR3 is CASSDRDRGQGTYNEQFF. The CDR3 DNA reads as TGCGCCAGCAGCGACCGGGACAGGGGGCAGGGGACCTACAATGAGCAGTTCTTC.

In its sample, this clonotype was seen a few times. This rearrangement joins TRBV15 to TRBJ2-7, with TRBD1 matching 11 bases. Germline CDR1 reads LNHNV; CDR2 reads YYDKDF (reference sequence). This CDR3 region has 13 residues. J gave up 4 bases and V 8 bases, and 4 bases lay outside the gene matches. Here the CDR3 DNA reads TGTGCCACCGGACAGGGGGCTCAGTACGAGCAGTACTTC. Translating it yields CATGQGAQYEQYF.

This clonotype was seen at least ten times. The chain is built from TRBV3-1 and TRBJ2-7, with D unclear. Trimming removed 0 bases from V and 2 bases from J, with 8 bases in between. Germline V lookup: CDR1 LGHDT, CDR2 YNNKEL (reference sequence). The CDR3 sequence is 14 residues long. The CDR3 region has the DNA TGTGCCAGCAGCCAAGATCTCAGACCCTACGAGCAGTACTTC. It encodes CASSQDLRPYEQYF.

Comment on this clonotype: It may be a read error: a sequence one base away is much more abundant. V is TRBV20-1 and J is TRBJ2-7, with D hard to call. Trimming removed 0 bases from V and 0 bases from J, with 6 bases in between. The CDR3 totals 13 residues. CDR1 DFQATT and CDR2 SNEGSKA come from the germline V gene (reference sequence). The CDR3 DNA reads TGCAGTGCTAGAGAAAGGAGCTCCTACGAGCAGTACTTC. Translation: CSARERSSYEQYF.

This clonotype was observed many times. The rearrangement joins TRBV5-1 to TRBJ2-5; tentatively, D is TRBD1 (6 bases). Germline V lookup: CDR1 SGHRS, CDR2 YFSETQ. Trimming stripped 2 bases from V and 5 bases from J, with 19 bases between. This CDR3 spans 16 amino acids. CDR3: CASSFPPGPDRETQYF. CDR3 nucleotide sequence: TGCGCCAGCAGCTTTCCGCCAGGACCCGACAGGGAGACCCAGTACTTC.

The table lists this clonotype with many counts. The V and J genes are TRBV7-9 and TRBJ1-1, with D perhaps TRBD1 (5 bases). Germline CDR1 and CDR2: SEHNR and FQNEAQ (reference sequence). This CDR3 spans 15 amino acids. V dropped 1 base and J dropped 0 bases, with 9 bases sitting between them. The CDR3 is CASSLVGDVNTEAFF. In DNA form, the CDR3 reads TGTGCCAGCAGCTTAGTGGGGGACGTGAACACTGAAGCTTTCTTT.

This clonotype was recorded at least ten times. The V and J genes are TRBV20-1 and TRBJ2-7; the match to TRBD1 covers 12 bases. The J segment lost 5 bases and the V segment lost 3 bases, leaving 5 bases of the junction unmatched. Looked up from germline, CDR1 is DFQATT and CDR2 is SNEGSKA (reference sequence). The CDR3 runs 14 residues. CDR3 region: CSASPGQGANEQYF. The DNA of the CDR3 is TGCAGTGCTAGTCCGGGACAGGGGGCCAACGAGCAGTACTTC.